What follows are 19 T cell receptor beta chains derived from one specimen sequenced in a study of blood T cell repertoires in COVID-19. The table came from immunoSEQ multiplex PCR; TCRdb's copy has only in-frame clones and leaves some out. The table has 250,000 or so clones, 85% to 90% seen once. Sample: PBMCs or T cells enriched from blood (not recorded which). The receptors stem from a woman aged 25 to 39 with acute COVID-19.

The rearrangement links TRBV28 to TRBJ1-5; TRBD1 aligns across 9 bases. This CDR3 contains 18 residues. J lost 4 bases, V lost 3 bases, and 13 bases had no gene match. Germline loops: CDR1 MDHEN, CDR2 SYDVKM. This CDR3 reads CASSLSIWSGQGNQPQHF. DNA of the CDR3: TGTGCCAGCAGTTTGAGTATCTGGAGTGGACAGGGGAATCAGCCCCAGCATTTT.

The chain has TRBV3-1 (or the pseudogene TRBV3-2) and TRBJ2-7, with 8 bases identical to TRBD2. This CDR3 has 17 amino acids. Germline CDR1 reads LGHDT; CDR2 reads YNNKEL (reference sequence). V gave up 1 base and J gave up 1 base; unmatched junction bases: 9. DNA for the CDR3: TGTGCCAGCAGCCAAGCCGGCGGGAGGCCGTCTTCCTACGAGCAGTACTTC. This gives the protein CASSQAGGRPSSYEQYF.

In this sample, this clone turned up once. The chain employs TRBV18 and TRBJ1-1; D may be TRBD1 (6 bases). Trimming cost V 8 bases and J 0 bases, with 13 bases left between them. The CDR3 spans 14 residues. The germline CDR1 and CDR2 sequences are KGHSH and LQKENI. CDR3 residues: CASLGGTMNTEAFF. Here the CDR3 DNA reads TGTGCCAGCCTGGGGGGGACAATGAACACTGAAGCTTTCTTT.

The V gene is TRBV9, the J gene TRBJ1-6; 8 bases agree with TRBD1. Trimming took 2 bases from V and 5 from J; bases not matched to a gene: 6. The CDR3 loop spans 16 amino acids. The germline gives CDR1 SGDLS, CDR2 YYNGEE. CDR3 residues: CASSVGPDRDNSPLHF. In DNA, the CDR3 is TGTGCCAGCAGCGTGGGCCCGGACAGGGATAATTCACCCCTCCACTTT.

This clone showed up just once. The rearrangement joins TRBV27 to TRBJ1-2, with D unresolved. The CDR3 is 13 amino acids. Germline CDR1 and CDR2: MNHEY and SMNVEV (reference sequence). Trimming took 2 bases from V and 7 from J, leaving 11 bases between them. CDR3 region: CASSLRVEGGYTF. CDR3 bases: TGTGCCAGCAGTTTACGGGTCGAGGGTGGCTACACCTTC.

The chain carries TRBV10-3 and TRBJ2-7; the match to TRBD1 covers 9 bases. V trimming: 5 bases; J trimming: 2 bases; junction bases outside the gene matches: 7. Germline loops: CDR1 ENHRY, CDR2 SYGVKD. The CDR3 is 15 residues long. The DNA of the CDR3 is TGTGCCATCAGTCAAGACAGGGGGGCCCCCTACGAGCAGTACTTC. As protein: CAISQDRGAPYEQYF.

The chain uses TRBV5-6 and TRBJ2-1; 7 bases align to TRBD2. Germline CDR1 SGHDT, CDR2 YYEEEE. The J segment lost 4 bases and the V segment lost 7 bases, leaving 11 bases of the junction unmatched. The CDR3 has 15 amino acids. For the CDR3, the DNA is TGTGCCAGCGGTTACCTGGGGGGAGGGTACAATGAGCAGTTCTTC. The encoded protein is CASGYLGGGYNEQFF.

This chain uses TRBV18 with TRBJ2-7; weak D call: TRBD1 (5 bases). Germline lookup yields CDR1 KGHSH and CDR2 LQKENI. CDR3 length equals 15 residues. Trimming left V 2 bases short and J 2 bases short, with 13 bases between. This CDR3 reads CASSPSTVPTYEQYF. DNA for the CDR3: TGTGCCAGCTCACCATCGACAGTACCAACCTACGAGCAGTACTTC.

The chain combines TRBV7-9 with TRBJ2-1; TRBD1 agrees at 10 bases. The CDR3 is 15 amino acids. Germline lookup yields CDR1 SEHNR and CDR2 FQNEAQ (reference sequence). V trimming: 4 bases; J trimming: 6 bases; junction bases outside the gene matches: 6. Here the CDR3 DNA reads TGTGCCAGCAGCTCCGGGACAGGGGATTTCAATGAGCAGTTCTTC. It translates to CASSSGTGDFNEQFF.

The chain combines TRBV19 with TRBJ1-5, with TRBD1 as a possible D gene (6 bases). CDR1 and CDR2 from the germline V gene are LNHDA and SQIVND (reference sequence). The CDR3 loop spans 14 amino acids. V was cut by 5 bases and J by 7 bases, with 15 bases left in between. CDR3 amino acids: CASSQTGSGQPQHF. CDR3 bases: TGTGCCAGTAGTCAAACAGGGTCGGGGCAGCCCCAGCATTTT.

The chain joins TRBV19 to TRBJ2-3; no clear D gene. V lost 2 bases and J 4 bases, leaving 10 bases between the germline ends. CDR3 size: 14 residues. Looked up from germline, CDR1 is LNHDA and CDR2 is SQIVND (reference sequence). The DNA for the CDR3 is TGTGCCAGTAGTATATCGCCCCAGGCAGATACGCAGTATTTT. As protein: CASSISPQADTQYF.

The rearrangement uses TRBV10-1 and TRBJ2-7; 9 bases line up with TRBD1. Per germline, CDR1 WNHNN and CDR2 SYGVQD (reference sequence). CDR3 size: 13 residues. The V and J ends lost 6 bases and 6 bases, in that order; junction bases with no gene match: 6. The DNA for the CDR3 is TGCGCCAGCAGCACCGGGACAGGGTCCGAGCAGTACTTC. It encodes CASSTGTGSEQYF.

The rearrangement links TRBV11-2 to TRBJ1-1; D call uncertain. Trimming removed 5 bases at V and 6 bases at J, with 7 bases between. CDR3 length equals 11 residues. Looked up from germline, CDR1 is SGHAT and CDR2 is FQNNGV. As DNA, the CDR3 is TGTGCCAGCAGCCGAGGGTCTGAAGCTTTCTTT. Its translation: CASSRGSEAFF.

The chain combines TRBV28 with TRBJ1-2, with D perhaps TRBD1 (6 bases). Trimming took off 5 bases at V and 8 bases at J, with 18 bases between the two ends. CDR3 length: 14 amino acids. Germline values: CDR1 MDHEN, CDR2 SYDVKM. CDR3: CASSGETGTVGYTF. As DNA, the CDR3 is TGTGCCAGCAGTGGGGAGACAGGCACGGTAGGCTACACCTTC.

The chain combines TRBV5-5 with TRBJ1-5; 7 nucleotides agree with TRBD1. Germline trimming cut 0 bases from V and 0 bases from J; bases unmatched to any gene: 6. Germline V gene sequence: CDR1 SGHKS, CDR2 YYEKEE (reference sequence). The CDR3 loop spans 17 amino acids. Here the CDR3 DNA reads TGTGCCAGCAGCTTGGAACTCGGGACAGCTAGCAATCAGCCCCAGCATTTT. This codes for CASSLELGTASNQPQHF.

CDR3 bases: TGCGCCAGCAGCTTCGGGACTAGCGGGATTTATGGGGCCAACGTCCTGACTTTC. Its protein is CASSFGTSGIYGANVLTF. This chain joins TRBV5-1 and TRBJ2-6; 13 nucleotides agree with TRBD2. CDR1 is SGHRS, CDR2 YFSETQ, per germline. The trim removed 2 bases at V and 3 bases at J, leaving 5 bases unmatched. The CDR3 has 18 residues.

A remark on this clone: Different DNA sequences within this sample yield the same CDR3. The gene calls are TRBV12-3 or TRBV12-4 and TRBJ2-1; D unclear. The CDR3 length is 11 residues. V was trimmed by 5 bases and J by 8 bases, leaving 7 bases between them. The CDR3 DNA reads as TGTGCCAGCAGTCCCGGTTATGAGCAGTTCTTC. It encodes CASSPGYEQFF.

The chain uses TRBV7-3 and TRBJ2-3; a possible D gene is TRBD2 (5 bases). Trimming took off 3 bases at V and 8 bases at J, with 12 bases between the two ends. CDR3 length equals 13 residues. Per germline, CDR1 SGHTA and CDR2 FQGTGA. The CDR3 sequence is CASSLDPEGTQYF. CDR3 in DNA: TGTGCCAGCAGCTTGGACCCTGAGGGTACGCAGTATTTT.

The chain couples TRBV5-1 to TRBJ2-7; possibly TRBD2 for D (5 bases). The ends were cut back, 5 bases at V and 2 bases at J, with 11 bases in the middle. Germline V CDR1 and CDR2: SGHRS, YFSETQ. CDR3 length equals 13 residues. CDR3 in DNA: TGCGCCAGCAGGGCCTCCGGGACCTACGAGCAGTACTTC. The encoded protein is CASRASGTYEQYF.